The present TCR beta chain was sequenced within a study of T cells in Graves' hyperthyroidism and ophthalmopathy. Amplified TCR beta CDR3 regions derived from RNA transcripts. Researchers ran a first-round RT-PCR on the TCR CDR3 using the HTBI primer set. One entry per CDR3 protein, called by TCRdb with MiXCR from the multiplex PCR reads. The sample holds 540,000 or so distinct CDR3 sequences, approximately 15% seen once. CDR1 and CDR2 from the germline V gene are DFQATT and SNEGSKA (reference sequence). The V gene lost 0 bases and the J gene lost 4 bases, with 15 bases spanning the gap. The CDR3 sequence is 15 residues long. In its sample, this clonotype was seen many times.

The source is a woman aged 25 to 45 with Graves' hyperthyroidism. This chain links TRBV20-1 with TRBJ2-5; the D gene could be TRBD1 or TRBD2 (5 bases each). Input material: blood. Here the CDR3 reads CSARDPPRAGETQYF. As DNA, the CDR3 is TGCAGTGCTAGAGATCCCCCCAGGGCGGGAGAGACCCAGTACTTC.